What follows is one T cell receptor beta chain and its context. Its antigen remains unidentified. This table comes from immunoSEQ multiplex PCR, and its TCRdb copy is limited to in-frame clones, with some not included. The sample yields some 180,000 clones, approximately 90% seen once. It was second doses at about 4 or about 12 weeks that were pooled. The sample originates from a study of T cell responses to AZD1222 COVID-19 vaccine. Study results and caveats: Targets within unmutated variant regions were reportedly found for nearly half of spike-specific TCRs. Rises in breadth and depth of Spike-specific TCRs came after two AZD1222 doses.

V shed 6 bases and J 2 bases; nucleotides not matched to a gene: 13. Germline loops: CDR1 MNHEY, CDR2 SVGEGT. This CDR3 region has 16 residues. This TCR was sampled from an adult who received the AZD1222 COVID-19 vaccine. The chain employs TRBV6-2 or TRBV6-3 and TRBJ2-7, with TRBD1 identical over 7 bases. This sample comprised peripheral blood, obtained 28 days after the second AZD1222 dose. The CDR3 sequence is CASSQPGTAKTYEQYF. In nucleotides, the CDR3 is TGTGCCAGCAGCCAGCCCGGGACAGCAAAAACCTACGAGCAGTACTTC.